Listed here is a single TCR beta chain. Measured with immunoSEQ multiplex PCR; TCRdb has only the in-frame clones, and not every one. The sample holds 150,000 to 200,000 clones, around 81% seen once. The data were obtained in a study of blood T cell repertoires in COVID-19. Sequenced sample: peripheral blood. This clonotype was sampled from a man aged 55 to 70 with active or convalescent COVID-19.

CDR3 nucleotides: TGCGCCAGCAGCTTTGAGGGAGGGAGCACTGAAGCTTTCTTT. Protein sequence: CASSFEGGSTEAFF. The V gene is TRBV5-1, the J gene TRBJ1-1; D is ambiguous. Germline CDR1 reads SGHRS; CDR2 reads YFSETQ. Trimming took off 2 bases at V and 4 bases at J, with 12 bases between the two ends. The CDR3 is made up of 14 amino acids.